This entry lists 4 T cell receptor beta chains sequenced from one sample in a study of blood T cell repertoires in COVID-19. Measured with immunoSEQ multiplex PCR; TCRdb has only the in-frame clones, and not every one. The sample includes more than 95,000 clones, 80% seen only once; the top ten take more than 20%. Sample: peripheral blood. These receptors all come from a human donor in a cohort sampled during active COVID-19.

The chain employs TRBV28 and TRBJ1-5; 7 nucleotides align to TRBD1. The CDR3 extends over 14 amino acids. Germline V lookup: CDR1 MDHEN, CDR2 SYDVKM. Trimming at V came to 10 bases and at J to 4 bases, leaving 10 bases not matched to a gene. Here the CDR3 reads CATDETGWNQPQHF. Here the CDR3 DNA reads TGTGCCACCGACGAGACAGGGTGGAATCAGCCCCAGCATTTT.

This clone appeared a single time. The J gene is TRBJ1-2, the V gene TRBV11-2, with a weak D call TRBD1 (5 bases). The CDR3 spans 17 residues. Germline CDR1 SGHAT, CDR2 FQNNGV. V lost 4 bases and J 8 bases, leaving 26 bases between the germline ends. The CDR3 sequence is CASSSLATYGGTGGYTF. Here the CDR3 DNA reads TGTGCCAGCAGCTCCCTCGCCACCTACGGGGGGACGGGGGGCTACACCTTC.

J is TRBJ2-7 and V is TRBV19; tentatively, D is TRBD1 (6 bases). The CDR3 is 16 amino acids. Trimming took 5 bases from V and 2 from J, leaving 19 bases between them. Germline V gene lookup returns CDR1 LNHDA and CDR2 SQIVND (reference sequence). In nucleotides, the CDR3 is TGTGCCAGTAGTCCCCGGACCGGGACAAGGGCCTACGAGCAGTACTTC. It translates to CASSPRTGTRAYEQYF.

The chain couples TRBV5-4 to TRBJ2-3; perhaps TRBD2 as D (7 bases). The CDR3 covers 14 residues. V was shortened by 9 bases and J by 5 bases, with 19 bases between the two germline ends. Looked up from germline, CDR1 is SGHNT and CDR2 is YYREEE (reference sequence). The CDR3 DNA reads as TGTGCCACCTCCCTGGGGGGGGCCCTAGATACGCAGTATTTT. The encoded protein is CATSLGGALDTQYF.